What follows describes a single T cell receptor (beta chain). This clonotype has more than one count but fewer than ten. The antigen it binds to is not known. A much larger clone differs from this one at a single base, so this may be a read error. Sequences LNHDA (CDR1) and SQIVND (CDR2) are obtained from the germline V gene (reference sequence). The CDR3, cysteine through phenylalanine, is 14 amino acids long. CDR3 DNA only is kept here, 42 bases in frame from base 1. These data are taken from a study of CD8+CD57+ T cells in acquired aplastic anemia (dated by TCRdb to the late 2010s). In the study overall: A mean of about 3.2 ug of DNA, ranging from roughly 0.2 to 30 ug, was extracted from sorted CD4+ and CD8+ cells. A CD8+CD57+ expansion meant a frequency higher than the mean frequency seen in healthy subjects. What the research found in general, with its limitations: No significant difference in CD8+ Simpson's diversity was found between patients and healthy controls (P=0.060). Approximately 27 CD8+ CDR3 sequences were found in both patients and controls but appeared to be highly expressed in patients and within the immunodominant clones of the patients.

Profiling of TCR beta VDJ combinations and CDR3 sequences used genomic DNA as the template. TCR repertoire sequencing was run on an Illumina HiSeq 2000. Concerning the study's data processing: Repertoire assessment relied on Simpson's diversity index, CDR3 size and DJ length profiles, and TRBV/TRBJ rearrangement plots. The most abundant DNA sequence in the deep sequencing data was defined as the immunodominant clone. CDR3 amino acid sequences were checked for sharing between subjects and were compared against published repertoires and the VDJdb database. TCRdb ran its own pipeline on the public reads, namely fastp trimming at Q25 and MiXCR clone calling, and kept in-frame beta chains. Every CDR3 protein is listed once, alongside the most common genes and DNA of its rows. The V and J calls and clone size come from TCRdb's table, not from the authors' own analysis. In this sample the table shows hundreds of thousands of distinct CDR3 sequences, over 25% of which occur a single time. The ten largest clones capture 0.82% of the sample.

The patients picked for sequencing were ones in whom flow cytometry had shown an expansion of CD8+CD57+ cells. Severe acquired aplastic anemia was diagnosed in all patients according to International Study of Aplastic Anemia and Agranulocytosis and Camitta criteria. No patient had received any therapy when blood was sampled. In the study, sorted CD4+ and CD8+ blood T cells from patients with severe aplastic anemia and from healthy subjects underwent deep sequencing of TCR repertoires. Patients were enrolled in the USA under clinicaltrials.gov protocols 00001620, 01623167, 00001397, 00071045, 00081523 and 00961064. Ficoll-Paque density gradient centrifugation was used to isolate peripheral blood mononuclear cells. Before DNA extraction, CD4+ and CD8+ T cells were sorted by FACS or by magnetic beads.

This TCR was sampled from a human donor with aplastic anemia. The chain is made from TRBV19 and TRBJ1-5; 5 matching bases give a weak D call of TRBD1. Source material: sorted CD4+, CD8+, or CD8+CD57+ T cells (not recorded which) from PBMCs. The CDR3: CASGIRGLNQPQHF. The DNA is TGTGCCAGTGGTATACGGGGCCTCAATCAGCCCCAGCATTTT.